Listed below are T cell receptor beta chains from one sample, sequenced in a study of cytomegalovirus exposure and HLA in healthy donors. Profiling relied on immunoSEQ multiplex PCR, and the TCRdb table lists in-frame clones only, not all of them. The sample holds 110,000 to 150,000 clones, nearly 80% seen once. Material for sequencing was PBMCs. Receptors were obtained from a male donor in good health and CMV-seronegative. Each CDR3 is given without its conserved first and last residue. The size entry is marked missing in some rows and otherwise reads once, few, many or a size class.

. TRBJ1-5 TRBV6-1 ASIPETVGYQPQH
. TRBJ1-2 TRBV5-1 ASSSSSMYYGYT
. TRBJ2-5 TRBV4-1 ASSQDWPGTGNQETQY
. TRBJ1-4 TRBV27 ASSSSGDEKLF
. TRBJ1-5 TRBV28 ASREFSNQPQH
. TRBJ2-3 TRBV30 AWSGKRGGRDTQY
. TRBJ1-2 TRBV9 ASSSQGGYT
. TRBJ1-3 TRBV11-2 ASSLRRGGSFGNTIY
. TRBJ2-3 TRBV2 ASRGLAGGPADTQY
. TRBJ2-7 TRBV19 ASSSHSYEQY
. TRBJ1-2 TRBV5-4 ASSLDPTAYGYT
. TRBJ2-5 TRBV5-1 ASSLNGADRRETQY
. TRBJ1-1 TRBV2 ASSDRTGGRDTEAF
. . TRBV27 ASSVRGGGYEQY
. TRBJ2-3 TRBV7-8 ASSLQGGAGTDTQY
few TRBJ2-7 TRBV2 ASSRGTYEQY
. TRBJ1-2 TRBV11-2 ASSLGTELANYGYT
few TRBJ2-5 TRBV5-8 ASSLIRGRETQY
. TRBJ2-1 TRBV18 ASSPFGTNGEQF
. TRBJ2-7 TRBV2 ASLRDYEQY
. TRBJ1-2 TRBV29-1 SPRTGKYTNYGYT
. . TRBV7-9 ASSLGSYEQY
. TRBJ1-2 TRBV4-1 ASSQDLTVAAWGIYGYT
. TRBJ2-2 TRBV28 ASRGDTGELF
. TRBJ1-4 TRBV11-2 ASSWAGGAANEKLF
. TRBJ1-6 TRBV5-4 ASSRTGVNSPLH
. TRBJ1-2 TRBV4-1 ASNGQPYGYT
. TRBJ2-3 TRBV6-1 ASSEWGLGESTDTQY
. TRBJ2-7 TRBV7-9 ASSPDSLSYEQY
. TRBJ2-3 TRBV5-1 ASSFSSGGTDTQY
. TRBJ1-2 TRBV27 ASSLREDYGYT
. TRBJ2-7 TRBV9 ASSVAQGQGEEQY
. TRBJ2-2 TRBV7-2 ASSSSGRNTGELF
. TRBJ1-2 TRBV21-1 ASSPDRFNYGYT
. TRBJ1-4 TRBV11-2 ASSSQGYNEKLF
. TRBJ2-2 TRBV27 ASRPGAQGTGELF
. TRBJ1-1 TRBV9 ASSEDRGTEAF
few TRBJ1-1 TRBV6-5 ASSYSTGTEAF
once TRBJ1-1 TRBV2 ASSIQGTSNTEAF
few TRBJ2-7 TRBV6-5 ASSKALWSSYEQY
. TRBJ2-4 TRBV4-2 ASSPRAPTSGADINIQY
. TRBJ1-4 TRBV7-2 ASSAQAGGGGGKLF
. TRBJ1-1 TRBV5-6 ASSFLDRAGGAEAF
few TRBJ2-1 TRBV5-1 ASSSLGTSGSSYNEQF
. TRBJ2-2 TRBV19 ASKGTGDTGELF
. TRBJ1-1 TRBV7-2 ASSLKGGQGGYAF
few TRBJ1-1 TRBV19 ASSAPTENTEAF
few TRBJ1-6 TRBV4-1 ASSQEQYNSPLH